The present TCR beta chain was sequenced within a study of T-cell reconstitution after alpha-beta-depleted transplantation in children. Preparation of the TCRbeta library was carried out with unique molecular identifiers. TCRdb called the PCR reads again in MiXCR, with one record for every CDR3 protein. The profile shows about 400,000 distinct CDR3 sequences, roughly 22% of them singletons. The sequence came from a human donor who donated a stem cell graft to a child with acute myeloid leukemia. The material was PBMCs from the stem cell graft donor, obtained from the stem cell graft.

CDR3 bases: TGTGCCAGCAGCTTAGCGGCCCCAGAGACCCAGTACTTC. Protein: CASSLAAPETQYF. This chain links TRBV7-6 with TRBJ2-5, with no clear D. This CDR3 comprises 13 residues. The V end was cut by 0 bases, the J end by 4 bases, with 6 bases between. The germline CDR1 and CDR2 sequences are SGHVS and FNYEAQ. The variable domain in full, with the rest retrieved from reference TRBV7-6 and TRBJ2-5, is GAGVSQSPRYKVTKRGQDVALRCDPISGHVSLYWYRQALGQGPEFLTYFNYEAQQDKSGLPNDRFSAERPEGSISTLTIQRTEQRDSAMYRCASSLAAPETQYFGPGTRLLVL.